What follows are 8 T cell receptor beta chains derived from one specimen sequenced in a study of blood T cell repertoires in COVID-19. Profiled with immunoSEQ multiplex PCR; TCRdb holds only in-frame clones, not every one. The data show around 300,000 clones, about 89% seen once. The sequenced sample was peripheral blood. The source of these receptors is a man aged 50 to 59 with acute or convalescent COVID-19.

This clone came up once. V and J are TRBV29-1 and TRBJ2-6, with D hard to call. Trimming pared 7 bases from V and 0 bases from J, leaving 7 bases between. Germline lookup yields CDR1 SQVTM and CDR2 ANQGSEA. CDR3 length: 13 amino acids. CDR3 coding DNA: TGCAGCGCCCGCAGCTCTGGGGCCAACGTCCTGACTTTC. This sequence encodes CSARSSGANVLTF.

The chain is built from TRBV9 and TRBJ2-7, with D perhaps matching TRBD2 (6 bases). This CDR3 has 15 residues. Trimming took off 3 bases at V and 1 base at J, with 14 bases between the two ends. Germline V CDR1 and CDR2: SGDLS, YYNGEE. CDR3 sequence (DNA): TGTGCCAGCAGCGCTGGGGACTGGGGTTCCTACGAGCAGTACTTC. Translated: CASSAGDWGSYEQYF.

The chain employs TRBV4-2 and TRBJ1-1; D uncertain. Germline V lookup: CDR1 LGHNA, CDR2 YNFKEQ. With 1 base removed from V and 1 base from J, the gap between germline ends came to 10 bases. The CDR3 totals 15 residues. CDR3 sequence reads: CASSQGGLGNTEAFF. The DNA for the CDR3 is TGTGCCAGCAGCCAAGGAGGGTTGGGGAACACTGAAGCTTTCTTT.

The chain employs TRBV12-2 and TRBJ2-2; the table gives TRBD2 as D, unverified against the DNA. TRBV12-2 is a recognized pseudogene. This CDR3 contains 16 residues. In DNA form, the CDR3 reads TGTGCAAGTCGCCAATTAGAGATAGCGGGCACCGGGGAGCTGTTTTTT. It encodes CASRQLEIAGTGELFF.

The V and J genes are TRBV11-2 and TRBJ2-5; 9 positions match TRBD2. V trimming: 5 bases; J trimming: 5 bases; junction bases outside the gene matches: 6. The CDR3 extends over 14 amino acids. Germline CDR1 reads SGHAT; CDR2 reads FQNNGV. The CDR3 sequence is CASSQGLAGETQYF. In DNA form, the CDR3 reads TGTGCCAGCAGCCAGGGACTAGCAGGGGAGACCCAGTACTTC.

The chain recombines TRBV3-1 (or the pseudogene TRBV3-2) with TRBJ2-7; 7 bases fit TRBD2. Germline lookup yields CDR1 LGHDT and CDR2 YNNKEL (reference sequence). CDR3 size: 15 residues. V lost 4 bases and J lost 0; bases outside the gene matches: 6. This chain's CDR3 is CASSPRLASSYEQYF. The CDR3 nucleotides read TGTGCCAGCAGCCCTAGACTAGCTAGCTCCTACGAGCAGTACTTC.

The J gene is TRBJ2-1, the V gene TRBV18; 10 bases map to TRBD1. CDR1 KGHSH and CDR2 LQKENI come from the germline V gene. The CDR3 consists of 15 residues. With 3 bases clipped from V and 9 bases from J, the junction kept 8 bases outside the gene matches. The CDR3: CASSPSPGTGVEQFF. As DNA, the CDR3 is TGTGCCAGCTCACCGTCCCCCGGGACAGGGGTTGAGCAGTTCTTC.

The chain has TRBV3-1 (or the pseudogene TRBV3-2) and TRBJ1-1; TRBD1 agrees at 7 bases. Germline CDR1 is LGHDT and CDR2 is YNNKEL (reference sequence). The V gene end was trimmed by 4 bases and the J gene end by 0 bases; junction bases not matched to a gene: 5. The CDR3 has 15 residues. The CDR3 DNA reads as TGTGCCAGCAGCCCATTGGGACAGCTGAACACTGAAGCTTTCTTT. It is translated as CASSPLGQLNTEAFF.